These 13 T cell receptor beta chains originate from one sample sequenced in a study of beta chain features in type 1 diabetes. The isolated RNA, all of it, was reverse transcribed, so expressed TCRB transcripts were what got sequenced. Generated by immunoSEQ multiplex PCR, the TCRdb table keeps only in-frame clones and is missing some. This table has 150,000 to 160,000 clones, roughly 11% appearing once. The sequenced sample was central memory CD4+ T cells from blood. The source of these receptors is a man younger than 35 in good health.

A few counts support this clone. CDR3 DNA: TGTGCCAGTAGTATAGGATCCCTAGCCGGTACAGATACGCAGTATTTT. It codes for CASSIGSLAGTDTQYF. The chain links TRBV19 to TRBJ2-3; possible D gene TRBD2, 5 bases. The V gene lost 1 base and the J gene lost 3 bases, with 14 bases spanning the gap. Germline loops: CDR1 LNHDA, CDR2 SQIVND (reference sequence). The CDR3 contains 16 residues. The full variable domain, its missing parts supplied by reference TRBV19 and TRBJ2-3, is DGGITQSPKYLFRKEGQNVTLSCEQNLNHDAMYWYRQDPGQGLRLIYYSQIVNDFQKGDIAEGYSVSREKKESFPLTVTSAQKNPTAFYLCASSIGSLAGTDTQYFGPGTRLTVL.

This clone turned up a few times. This chain joins TRBV5-4 and TRBJ2-7; 7 nucleotides agree with TRBD2. V was pared by 5 bases and J by 3 bases, with 8 bases of the junction left unmatched. This CDR3 spans 14 amino acids. Germline CDR1 is SGHNT and CDR2 is YYREEE (reference sequence). CDR3 in amino acids: CASRPAGKVYEQYF. The CDR3 coding sequence is TGTGCCAGCAGACCAGCGGGAAAGGTCTACGAGCAGTACTTC. The full variable domain, with the rest looked up from reference TRBV5-4 and TRBJ2-7, is ETGVTQSPTHLIKTRGQQVTLRCSSQSGHNTVSWYQQALGQGPQFIFQYYREEENGRGNFPPRFSGLQFPNYSSELNVNALELDDSALYLCASRPAGKVYEQYFGPGTRLTVT.

This clone was seen a handful of times. The rearrangement uses TRBV28 and TRBJ2-7, with unresolved D. This CDR3 has 10 amino acids. CDR1 is MDHEN and CDR2 is SYDVKM in the germline V gene. The ends were cut back, 8 bases at V and 4 bases at J, with 6 bases in the middle. CDR3 nucleotides: TGTGCCAGCCTAGGGTACGAGCAGTACTTC. Its protein is CASLGYEQYF.

The CDR3 protein is CATSREKGQLNYGYTF. DNA of the CDR3: TGTGCCACCAGCAGAGAGAAGGGACAGTTGAACTATGGCTACACCTTC. The genes are TRBV15 and TRBJ1-2; TRBD1 matches 7 bases. The CDR3 length is 16 residues. Germline V gives CDR1 LNHNV, CDR2 YYDKDF (reference sequence). J was trimmed by 2 bases and V by 0 bases; bases with no gene match: 6.

This clone showed up many times. The chain uses TRBV23-1 and TRBJ1-6; D remains unclear. TRBV23-1 is labeled an ORF, and its function is uncertain. Trimming removed 4 bases from V and 0 bases from J, with 13 bases in between. CDR3 length: 17 residues. CDR3 loop: CASSRSSWSSYNSPLHF. The CDR3 region has the DNA TGCGCCAGCAGTCGATCCAGTTGGAGCTCCTATAATTCACCCCTCCACTTT.

This clone showed up just a few times. This chain uses TRBV14 with TRBJ2-6; D uncertain. The V end lost 0 bases, the J end lost 0 bases, and 9 bases lay between the germline ends. In germline, CDR1 is SGHDN, CDR2 FVKESK. CDR3 size: 17 residues. DNA of the CDR3: TGTGCCAGCAGCCAAGATTTACCAGGCTCTGGGGCCAACGTCCTGACTTTC. Its translation: CASSQDLPGSGANVLTF.

To note about this clone: Different DNA sequences within this sample yield the same CDR3. The chain links TRBV30 to TRBJ2-3; TRBD1 aligns across 9 bases. This CDR3 has 13 amino acids. CDR1 and CDR2 from the germline V gene are GTSNPN and SVGIG (reference sequence). V lost 5 bases, J lost 2 bases, and 2 bases stayed unmatched. CDR3 amino acids: CAWGQGNTDTQYF. As DNA, the CDR3 is TGTGCCTGGGGACAGGGGAACACAGATACGCAGTATTTT.

This sequence joins TRBV7-2 and TRBJ1-2; 9 positions agree with TRBD1. This CDR3 is built from 16 residues. V lost 5 bases to trimming and J lost 6 bases; unmatched junction nucleotides: 13. In germline, CDR1 is SGHTA, CDR2 FQGNSA. The CDR3 DNA reads TGTGCCAGCAGCCGGGACAGGGTCCCAACTAAGGATGGCTACACCTTC. Protein sequence: CASSRDRVPTKDGYTF.

This clone was counted at least ten times. This chain joins TRBV10-3 and TRBJ2-4; 10 bases line up with TRBD2. V was pared by 0 bases and J by 7 bases, with 9 bases of the junction left unmatched. This CDR3 is built from 17 residues. Germline V gene lookup returns CDR1 ENHRY and CDR2 SYGVKD. In DNA form, the CDR3 reads TGTGCCATCAGTGAGTCTCTAGCGGGAGACCCGCGGAACATTCAGTACTTC. This sequence encodes CAISESLAGDPRNIQYF.

The table lists this clone with a few counts. The chain couples TRBV7-9 to TRBJ2-2, with TRBD1 identical over 8 bases. In germline, CDR1 is SEHNR, CDR2 FQNEAQ (reference sequence). V lost 10 bases, J lost 5 bases, and 15 bases stayed unmatched. The CDR3 extends over 16 amino acids. The CDR3 DNA reads as TGTGCCATTCAGGACAGGGTGGGGACCCTGACCGGGGAGCTGTTTTTT. This translates into CAIQDRVGTLTGELFF. The whole variable domain, remainder taken from reference TRBV7-9 and TRBJ2-2, is DTGVSQNPRHKITKRGQNVTFRCDPISEHNRLYWYRQTLGQGPEFLTYFQNEAQLEKSRLLSDRFSAERPKGSFSTLEIQRTEQGDSAMYLCAIQDRVGTLTGELFFGEGSRLTVL.

This clone was seen only a few times. The chain carries TRBV20-1 and TRBJ2-5; D not certain. The V gene's germline CDR1 is DFQATT and CDR2 SNEGSKA (reference sequence). This CDR3 has 11 residues. Trimming took off 1 base at V and 6 bases at J, with 6 bases between the two ends. This CDR3 reads CSARGAKTQYF. In nucleotides, the CDR3 is TGCAGTGCTAGAGGGGCGAAGACCCAGTACTTC.

In its sample, this clone is medium-sized. The rearrangement links TRBV5-4 to TRBJ2-6, with TRBD1 as a possible D gene (6 bases). This CDR3 has 15 amino acids. Germline CDR1 SGHNT, CDR2 YYREEE (reference sequence). Trimming took off 5 bases at V and 2 bases at J, with 11 bases between the two ends. CDR3 bases: TGTGCCAGCAGTGCGGACAGTACTGGGGCCAACGTCCTGACTTTC. Its translation: CASSADSTGANVLTF.

This clone has just a few counts. V usage is TRBV29-1 and J usage is TRBJ1-2; D gene uncertain. The CDR3 sequence is 14 residues long. Germline V gene data show CDR1 as SQVTM and CDR2 as ANQGSEA. The V and J ends lost 6 bases and 4 bases respectively, with 18 bases between them. CDR3 coding DNA: TGCAGCGTAATTCAAGGCGGAGGTTTCTATGGCTACACCTTC. This gives the protein CSVIQGGGFYGYTF.